One and the same sample provided the 23 T cell receptor beta chains below, sequenced in a study of beta chain features in type 1 diabetes (dated by TCRdb to between 2018 and 2020). Library preparation used the immunoSEQ multiplex PCR assay. All of the isolated RNA was reverse transcribed with the High Capacity cDNA Reverse Transcription Kit, so expressed TCRB transcripts were sequenced. Not all clones reach the TCRdb copy of this immuneACCESS table, which keeps in-frame sequences only. Checked studies attribute under half of the gap to unresolved V genes and leave the rest unexplained. This sample gives under 450,000 clones in total; more than 13% of them show up just once. 0.019% of the sample goes to the ten largest clones. Sequenced: naive CD4+ T cells from blood. The label giving this sample's cell subset or site can be read as: true naive CD4+ T cells. These receptor sequences come from a woman under 30 in good health.

This clone was seen only a few times. This chain connects TRBV4-1 to TRBJ2-7; 9 bases are shared with TRBD1. Germline loops: CDR1 MGHRA, CDR2 YSYEKL. V was clipped by 2 bases and J by 2 bases; unmatched bases: 7. The CDR3 runs 16 residues. The CDR3 nucleotides are TGCGCCAGCAGCCAATCGCCGGGACAGGGCCCCTACGAGCAGTACTTC. Encoded protein: CASSQSPGQGPYEQYF.

The sample holds a few counts of this clone. The V gene is TRBV28, the J gene TRBJ1-2; the D gene is possibly TRBD1 (5 bases). V lost 3 bases, J lost 7 bases, and 15 bases lay in between. CDR3 length: 14 residues. Germline V gives CDR1 MDHEN, CDR2 SYDVKM. CDR3: CASSLPGGLGGYTF. DNA of the CDR3: TGTGCCAGCAGTTTGCCCGGGGGTCTTGGTGGCTACACCTTC.

This clone turned up a few times. V is TRBV29-1 and J is TRBJ1-1; D uncertain. CDR3 length: 10 residues. From germline, CDR1 is SQVTM and CDR2 ANQGSEA. The V gene lost 3 bases and the J gene lost 5 bases, with 4 bases spanning the gap. The DNA for the CDR3 is TGCAGCGTTGACATTACTGAAGCTTTCTTT. Protein sequence: CSVDITEAFF. The complete variable domain, with remaining parts taken from reference TRBV29-1 and TRBJ1-1, reads SAVISQKPSRDICQRGTSLTIQCQVDSQVTMMFWYRQQPGQSLTLIATANQGSEATYESGFVIDKFPISRPNLTFSTLTVSNMSPEDSSIYLCSVDITEAFFGQGTRLTVV.

The rearrangement joins TRBV9 to TRBJ1-2; D may be TRBD1 (5 bases). Germline V gene lookup returns CDR1 SGDLS and CDR2 YYNGEE. Trimming pared 0 bases from V and 8 bases from J, leaving 11 bases between. The CDR3 is 13 residues long. In DNA form, the CDR3 reads TGTGCCAGCAGCGTAGAGTTCCAGGGAGGCTACACCTTC. As protein: CASSVEFQGGYTF.

This clone showed up just a few times. V gene TRBV30 combines with J gene TRBJ2-1, with 11 bases identical to TRBD2. Trimming cost V 1 base and J 4 bases; bases outside gene matches: 6. The CDR3 runs 16 residues. Per germline, CDR1 GTSNPN and CDR2 SVGIG (reference sequence). In DNA, the CDR3 is TGTGCCTGGAGTGCTCCGGGACTAGCGGTGTACAATGAGCAGTTCTTC. This encodes CAWSAPGLAVYNEQFF.

This clone has just a few counts. This sequence joins TRBV30 and TRBJ1-1; maybe TRBD1 (5 bases). The germline CDR1 and CDR2 sequences are GTSNPN and SVGIG (reference sequence). Trimming cost V 3 bases and J 10 bases, with 24 bases left between them. CDR3 size: 15 residues. The CDR3 loop reads CAWRVTPGGYGGAFF. In DNA, the CDR3 is TGTGCCTGGAGGGTAACCCCCGGGGGGTATGGAGGAGCTTTCTTT.

J is TRBJ2-3 and V is TRBV27; D gene unclear. This CDR3 is 13 amino acids long. Trimming left V 8 bases short and J 2 bases short, with 11 bases between. Germline CDR1 reads MNHEY; CDR2 reads SMNVEV (reference sequence). CDR3 region: CASRVVNTDTQYF. The DNA for the CDR3 is TGTGCCAGCCGGGTGGTTAACACAGATACGCAGTATTTT.

The V call is TRBV2, the J call TRBJ1-2; maybe TRBD1 (5 bases). Deletions cut 6 bases from V and 9 bases from J, with 14 bases between. There are 12 residues in the CDR3. CDR1 is SNHLY, CDR2 FYNNEI, per germline. In DNA form, the CDR3 reads TGTGCCAGCAGCGGGGACTTCATCAGCTACACCTTC. As protein: CASSGDFISYTF.

The rearrangement uses TRBV27 and TRBJ2-7; perhaps TRBD1 as D (7 bases). CDR1 and CDR2 (germline): MNHEY, SMNVEV (reference sequence). This CDR3 is 17 amino acids long. Trimming removed 3 bases at V and 4 bases at J, with 22 bases between. The CDR3 DNA follows: TGTGCCAGCAGTTTCTGGAGTGTCAGGGGGAGGCGGTACGAGCAGTACTTC. Translation gives CASSFWSVRGRRYEQYF.

The chain couples TRBV27 to TRBJ2-5; tentative D call: TRBD2 (6 bases). The germline V and J ends were trimmed by 5 bases and 5 bases, with 15 bases remaining between them. This CDR3 contains 14 residues. Germline V gene lookup returns CDR1 MNHEY and CDR2 SMNVEV (reference sequence). CDR3 nucleotides: TGTGCCAGCAGTCCGGGGACTTACAGGGAGACCCAGTACTTC. This gives the protein CASSPGTYRETQYF.

The rearrangement links TRBV4-1 to TRBJ2-2; a weak D match, TRBD2 (6 bases). This CDR3 is built from 16 residues. V lost 5 bases and J 1 base, leaving 14 bases between the germline ends. CDR1 MGHRA and CDR2 YSYEKL come from the germline V gene. CDR3 sequence: CASSYPGRGNTGELFF. The CDR3 coding sequence is TGCGCCAGCAGCTACCCCGGGAGAGGGAACACCGGGGAGCTGTTTTTT.

This clone was counted a few times. The V gene is TRBV6-5, the J gene TRBJ1-1; no definite D call. Germline values: CDR1 MNHEY, CDR2 SVGAGI. V was pared by 0 bases and J by 6 bases, with 17 bases between. This CDR3 comprises 16 residues. CDR3 bases: TGTGCCAGCAGTTACTCGACTTCGCGCGGGGTGGCTGAAGCTTTCTTT. Translating it yields CASSYSTSRGVAEAFF.

This clone was detected a few times. The chain couples TRBV9 to TRBJ2-1, with D perhaps matching TRBD2 (6 bases). CDR3 length: 14 amino acids. Trimming stripped 0 bases from V and 11 bases from J, with 15 bases between. Germline-derived CDR1 and CDR2 are SGDLS and YYNGEE. CDR3 DNA: TGTGCCAGCAGCGTAGGGGCATTGGAGGGCCAGCAGTTCTTC. It encodes CASSVGALEGQQFF.

This clone was seen a handful of times. The chain joins TRBV4-2 to TRBJ2-7, with 8 bases matching TRBD2. The CDR3 length is 16 residues. CDR1 LGHNA and CDR2 YNFKEQ come from the germline V gene. With V trimmed by 1 base and J by 6 bases, 11 bases remained unmatched. The CDR3 coding sequence is TGTGCCAGCAGCCAAGGTGAAGCGGGAGAAAAGGGCGAGCAGTACTTC. Translation: CASSQGEAGEKGEQYF.

This clone was seen a few times. The chain uses TRBV12-5 and TRBJ2-3; D unresolved. Germline V CDR1 and CDR2: LGHNT, FRNRAP. Trimming stripped 0 bases from V and 5 bases from J, with 12 bases between. CDR3 length: 15 amino acids. The CDR3 region has the DNA TGTGCTAGTGGTTTGGTAGGCGGTTATGAAGATACGCAGTATTTT. This translates into CASGLVGGYEDTQYF.

The chain combines TRBV29-1 with TRBJ1-2; 9 bases are shared with TRBD1. J was trimmed by 4 bases and V by 5 bases; bases with no gene match: 11. Germline CDR1 reads SQVTM; CDR2 reads ANQGSEA. The CDR3 has 15 amino acids. CDR3 in DNA: TGCAGCGTTCAACACAGGGACAGGGAGGGCTATGGCTACACCTTC. It specifies CSVQHRDREGYGYTF.

This sequence joins TRBV9 and TRBJ2-3; D unclear. The V and J ends lost 0 bases and 2 bases respectively, with 10 bases between them. This CDR3 contains 15 residues. Per germline, CDR1 SGDLS and CDR2 YYNGEE. The chain's CDR3 is CASSVVARPTDTQYF. The CDR3 DNA is TGTGCCAGCAGCGTAGTGGCTAGACCCACAGATACGCAGTATTTT.

V is TRBV18 and J is TRBJ2-5; D unresolved. Looked up from germline, CDR1 is KGHSH and CDR2 is LQKENI. This CDR3 has 13 amino acids. The V end lost 2 bases, the J end lost 5 bases, and 9 bases lay between the germline ends. CDR3 sequence: CASSPGQWETQYF. In nucleotides, the CDR3 is TGTGCCAGCTCACCAGGGCAGTGGGAGACCCAGTACTTC.

This chain links TRBV28 with TRBJ2-5; 8 bases agree with TRBD2. Looked up from germline, CDR1 is MDHEN and CDR2 is SYDVKM. After removal of 6 bases from V and 4 bases from J, the junction contained 7 bases not matched to a gene. The CDR3 totals 14 residues. CDR3 loop: CASSSRTSPETQYF. The CDR3 region has the DNA TGTGCCAGCAGCTCCCGGACTAGCCCAGAGACCCAGTACTTC.

The sample holds a few counts of this clone. The chain uses TRBV9 and TRBJ2-5, with D unclear. Germline assignment: CDR1 SGDLS and CDR2 YYNGEE. The CDR3 covers 14 residues. The germline V and J ends were trimmed by 0 bases and 5 bases, with 11 bases remaining between them. The CDR3 loop is CASSVEVHGETQYF. CDR3 in DNA: TGTGCCAGCAGCGTAGAGGTACACGGGGAGACCCAGTACTTC.

This clone was counted a few times. The CDR3 region has the DNA TGTGCCAGCAGCAGTAGACTAGCGGGGCACAATGAGCAGTTCTTC. This codes for CASSSRLAGHNEQFF. The V call is TRBV7-2, the J call TRBJ2-1; TRBD2 matches at 11 bases. J lost 5 bases, V lost 5 bases, and 5 bases had no gene match. Germline V gives CDR1 SGHTA, CDR2 FQGNSA. CDR3 length equals 15 residues.

The J gene is TRBJ2-7, the V gene TRBV28, with TRBD2 identical over 9 bases. The CDR3 runs to 16 residues. The trim removed 1 base at V and 3 bases at J, leaving 7 bases unmatched. Per germline, CDR1 MDHEN and CDR2 SYDVKM. CDR3 region: CASSLSSSGMHYEQYF. The CDR3, as DNA: TGTGCCAGCAGTTTATCTTCTAGCGGGATGCACTACGAGCAGTACTTC.

This clone showed up just a few times. This chain uses TRBV7-9 with TRBJ2-1; no reliable D call. Germline CDR1 is SEHNR and CDR2 is FQNEAQ (reference sequence). With 4 bases removed from V and 6 bases from J, the gap between germline ends came to 4 bases. This CDR3 region has 11 residues. DNA of the CDR3: TGTGCCAGCAGCTCCCTCAATGAGCAGTTCTTC. Its protein is CASSSLNEQFF.